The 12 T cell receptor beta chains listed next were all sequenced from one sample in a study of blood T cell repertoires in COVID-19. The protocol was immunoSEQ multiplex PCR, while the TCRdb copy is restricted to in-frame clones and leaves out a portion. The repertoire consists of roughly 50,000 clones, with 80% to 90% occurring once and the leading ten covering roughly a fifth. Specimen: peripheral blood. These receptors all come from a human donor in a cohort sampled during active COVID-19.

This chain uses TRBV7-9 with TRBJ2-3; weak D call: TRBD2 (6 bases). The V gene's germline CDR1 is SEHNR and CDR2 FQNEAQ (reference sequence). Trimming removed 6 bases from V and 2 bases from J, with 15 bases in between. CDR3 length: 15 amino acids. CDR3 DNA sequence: TGTGCCAGCAGGGTAATGGGGACTTCCACAGATACGCAGTATTTT. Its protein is CASRVMGTSTDTQYF.

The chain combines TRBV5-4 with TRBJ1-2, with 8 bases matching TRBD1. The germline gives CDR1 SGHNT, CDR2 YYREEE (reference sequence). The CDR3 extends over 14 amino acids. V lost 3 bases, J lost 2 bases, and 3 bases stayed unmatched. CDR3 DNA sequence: TGTGCCAGCAGCTCAGGGGGCCTAAACTATGGCTACACCTTC. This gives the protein CASSSGGLNYGYTF.

In nucleotides, the CDR3 is TGTGCCAGCAGTCTTAAAGGGGCAAATGAGCAGTTCTTC. This encodes CASSLKGANEQFF. V usage is TRBV7-2 and J usage is TRBJ2-1, with a tentative D call TRBD1 (5 bases). CDR3 length equals 13 residues. Trimming removed 6 bases from V and 7 bases from J, with 13 bases in between. The V gene's germline CDR1 is SGHTA and CDR2 FQGNSA.

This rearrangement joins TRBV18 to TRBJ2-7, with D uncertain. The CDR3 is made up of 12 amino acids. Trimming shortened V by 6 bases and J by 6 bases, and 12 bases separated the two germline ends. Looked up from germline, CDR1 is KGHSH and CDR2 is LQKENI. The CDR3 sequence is CASSWALGEQYF. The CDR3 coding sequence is TGTGCCAGCTCCTGGGCACTGGGCGAGCAGTACTTC.

The CDR3 DNA reads as TGTGCCAGCTCACCACGGGGACAGGGGGTTGATACGCAGTATTTT. Its protein is CASSPRGQGVDTQYF. The chain links TRBV18 to TRBJ2-3, with TRBD1 matching over 11 bases. The CDR3 contains 15 residues. Germline CDR1 and CDR2: KGHSH and LQKENI. The ends lost 1 base at V and 6 bases at J; junction bases unmatched: 3.

CDR3 bases: TGCGCCAGCCTGGCCAGCGGGGGCTCCTACGAGCAGTACTTC. The encoded protein is CASLASGGSYEQYF. The V gene is TRBV10-2, the J gene TRBJ2-7; the match to TRBD2 covers 8 bases. V lost 8 bases to trimming and J lost 0 bases; unmatched junction nucleotides: 6. The CDR3 contains 14 residues. Germline V CDR1 and CDR2: WSHSY, SAAADI.

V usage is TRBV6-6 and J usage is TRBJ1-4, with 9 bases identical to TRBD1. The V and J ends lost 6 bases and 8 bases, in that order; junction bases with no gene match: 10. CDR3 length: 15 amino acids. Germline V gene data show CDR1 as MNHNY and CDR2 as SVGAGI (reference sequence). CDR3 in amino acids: CASSHRDRVGEKLFF. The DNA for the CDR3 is TGTGCCAGCAGCCACCGGGACAGGGTGGGGGAAAAACTGTTTTTT.

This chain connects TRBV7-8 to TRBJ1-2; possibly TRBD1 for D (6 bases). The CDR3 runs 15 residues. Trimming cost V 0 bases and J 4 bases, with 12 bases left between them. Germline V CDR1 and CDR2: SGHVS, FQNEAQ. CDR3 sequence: CASSLAGGGGYGYTF. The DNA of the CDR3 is TGTGCCAGCAGCTTAGCGGGAGGGGGAGGCTATGGCTACACCTTC.

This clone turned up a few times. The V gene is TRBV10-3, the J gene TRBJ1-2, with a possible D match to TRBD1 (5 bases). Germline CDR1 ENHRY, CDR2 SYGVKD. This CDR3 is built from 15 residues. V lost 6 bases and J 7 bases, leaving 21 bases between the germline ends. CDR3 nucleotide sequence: TGTGCCATCAGGAGCTCCCGGGACTCGGTGGGTGGCTACACCTTC. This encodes CAIRSSRDSVGGYTF.

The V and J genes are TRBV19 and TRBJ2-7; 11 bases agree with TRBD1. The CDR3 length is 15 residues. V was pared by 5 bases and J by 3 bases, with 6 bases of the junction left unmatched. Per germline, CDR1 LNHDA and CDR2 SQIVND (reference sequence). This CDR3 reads CASSRIGTGGYEQYF. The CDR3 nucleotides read TGTGCCAGTAGTCGGATTGGGACAGGGGGCTACGAGCAGTACTTC.

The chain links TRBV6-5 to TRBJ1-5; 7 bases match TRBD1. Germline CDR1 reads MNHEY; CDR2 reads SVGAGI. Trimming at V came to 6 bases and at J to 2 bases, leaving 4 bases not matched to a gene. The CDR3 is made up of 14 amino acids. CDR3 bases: TGTGCCAGCAGCCCGGGACAGCGCAATCAGCCCCAGCATTTT. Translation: CASSPGQRNQPQHF.

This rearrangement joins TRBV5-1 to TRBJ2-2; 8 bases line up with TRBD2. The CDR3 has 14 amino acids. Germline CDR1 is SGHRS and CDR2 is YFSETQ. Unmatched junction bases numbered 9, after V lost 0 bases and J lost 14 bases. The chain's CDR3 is CASSLAGGQTYLFF. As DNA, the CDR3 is TGCGCCAGCAGCTTGGCGGGGGGGCAGACCTACCTGTTTTTT.